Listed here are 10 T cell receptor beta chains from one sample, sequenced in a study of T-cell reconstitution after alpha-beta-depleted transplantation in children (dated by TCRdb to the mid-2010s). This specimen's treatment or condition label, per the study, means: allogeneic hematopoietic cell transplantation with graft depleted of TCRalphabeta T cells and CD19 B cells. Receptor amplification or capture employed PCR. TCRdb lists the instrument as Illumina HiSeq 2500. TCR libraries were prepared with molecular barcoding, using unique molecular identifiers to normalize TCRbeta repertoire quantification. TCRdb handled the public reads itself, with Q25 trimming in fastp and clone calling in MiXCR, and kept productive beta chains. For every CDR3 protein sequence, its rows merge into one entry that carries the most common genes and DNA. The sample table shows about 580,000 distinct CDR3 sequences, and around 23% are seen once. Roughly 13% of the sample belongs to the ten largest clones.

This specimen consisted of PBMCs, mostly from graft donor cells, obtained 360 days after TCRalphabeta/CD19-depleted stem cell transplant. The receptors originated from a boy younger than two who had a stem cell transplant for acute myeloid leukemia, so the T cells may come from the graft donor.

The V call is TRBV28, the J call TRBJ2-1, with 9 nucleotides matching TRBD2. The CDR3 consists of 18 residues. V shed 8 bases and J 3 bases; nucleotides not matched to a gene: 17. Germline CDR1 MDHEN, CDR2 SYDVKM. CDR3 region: CASLQRGRGQGRYNEQFF. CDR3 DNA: TGTGCCAGCCTACAACGCGGGAGGGGGCAGGGTCGCTACAATGAGCAGTTCTTC.

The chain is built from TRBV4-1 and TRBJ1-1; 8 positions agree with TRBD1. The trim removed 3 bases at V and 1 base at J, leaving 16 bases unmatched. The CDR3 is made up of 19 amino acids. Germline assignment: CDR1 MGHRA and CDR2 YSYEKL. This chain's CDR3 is CASSHQRIRTGRRNTEAFF. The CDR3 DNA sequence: TGCGCCAGCAGCCACCAACGTATTAGGACAGGGAGGCGGAACACTGAAGCTTTCTTT.

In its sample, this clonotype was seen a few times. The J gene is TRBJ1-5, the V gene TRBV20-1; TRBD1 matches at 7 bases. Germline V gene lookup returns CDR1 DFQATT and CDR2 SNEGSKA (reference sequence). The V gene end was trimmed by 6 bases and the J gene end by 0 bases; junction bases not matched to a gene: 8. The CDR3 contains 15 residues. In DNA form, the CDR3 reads TGCAGTGCAAGACAGGGCGGCCTTAGCAATCAGCCCCAGCATTTT. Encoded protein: CSARQGGLSNQPQHF.

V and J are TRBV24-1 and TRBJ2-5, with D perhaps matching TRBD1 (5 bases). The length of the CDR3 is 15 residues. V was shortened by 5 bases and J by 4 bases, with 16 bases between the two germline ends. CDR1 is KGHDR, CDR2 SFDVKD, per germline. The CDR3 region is CATSGRQGRGETQYF. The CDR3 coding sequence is TGTGCCACCAGTGGTCGTCAGGGAAGGGGAGAGACCCAGTACTTC.

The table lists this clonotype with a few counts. The CDR3 protein is CSAGLNEQFF. For the CDR3, the DNA is TGCAGTGCGGGGTTGAATGAGCAGTTCTTC. The V and J genes are TRBV20-1 and TRBJ2-1; D ambiguous. Germline CDR1 reads DFQATT; CDR2 reads SNEGSKA (reference sequence). Trimming took 6 bases from V and 7 from J, leaving 7 bases between them. CDR3 size: 10 residues.

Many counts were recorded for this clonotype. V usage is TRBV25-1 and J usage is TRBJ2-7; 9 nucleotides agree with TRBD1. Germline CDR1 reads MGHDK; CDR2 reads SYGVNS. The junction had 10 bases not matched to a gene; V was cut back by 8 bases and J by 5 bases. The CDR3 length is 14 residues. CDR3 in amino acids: CASGTGGKFHEQYF. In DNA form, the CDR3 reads TGTGCCAGCGGCACAGGGGGCAAGTTCCACGAGCAGTACTTC.

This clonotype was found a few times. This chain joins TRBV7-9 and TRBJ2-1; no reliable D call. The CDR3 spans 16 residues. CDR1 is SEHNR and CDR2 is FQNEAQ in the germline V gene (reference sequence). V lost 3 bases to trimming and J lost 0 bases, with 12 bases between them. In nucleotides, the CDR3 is TGTGCCAGCAGCTTTTTACACGTAAGCTCCTACAATGAGCAGTTCTTC. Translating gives CASSFLHVSSYNEQFF.

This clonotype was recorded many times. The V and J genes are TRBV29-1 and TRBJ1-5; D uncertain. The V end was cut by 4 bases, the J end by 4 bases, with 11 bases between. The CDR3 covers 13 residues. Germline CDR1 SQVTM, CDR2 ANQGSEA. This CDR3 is CSVAGRPNQPQHF. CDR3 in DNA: TGCAGCGTTGCGGGCAGACCGAATCAGCCCCAGCATTTT.

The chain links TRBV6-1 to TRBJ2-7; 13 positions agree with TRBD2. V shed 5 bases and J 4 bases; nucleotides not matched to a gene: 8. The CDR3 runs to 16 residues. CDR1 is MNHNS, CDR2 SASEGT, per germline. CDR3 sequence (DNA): TGTGCCAGCAGTCGTACGGGACTAGCGGGGAAGTACGAGCAGTACGTC. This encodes CASSRTGLAGKYEQYV.

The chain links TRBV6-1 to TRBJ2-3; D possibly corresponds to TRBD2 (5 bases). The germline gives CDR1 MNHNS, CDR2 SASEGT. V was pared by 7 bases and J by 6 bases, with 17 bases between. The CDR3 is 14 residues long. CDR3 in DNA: TGTGCCAGCAAAACTAGTGGGTTTGTTGATACGCAGTATTTT. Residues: CASKTSGFVDTQYF.